The 31 T cell receptor beta chains in this list originate from one sample, sequenced in a study of pediatric ulcerative colitis. The method was immunoSEQ multiplex PCR; TCRdb's version includes in-frame clones alone and lacks a portion of them. The sample consists of more than 45,000 clones, more than 75% of them appearing once. Sequenced input: blood. The receptor source for this set is a boy aged 10-17 years who was a control in a study of pediatric ulcerative colitis.

The J gene is TRBJ2-3, the V gene TRBV27, with D perhaps TRBD1 (6 bases). The V gene's germline CDR1 is MNHEY and CDR2 SMNVEV (reference sequence). The CDR3 has 17 amino acids. Trimming stripped 8 bases from V and 4 bases from J, with 25 bases between. Written as DNA, the CDR3 is TGTGCCAGCTGTCCGGATAGGTCAGGGGTATTAGCAGATACGCAGTATTTT. This encodes CASCPDRSGVLADTQYF.

The gene calls are TRBV27 and TRBJ1-1; 9 bases are a match to TRBD1. The CDR3 runs to 15 residues. From germline, CDR1 is MNHEY and CDR2 SMNVEV (reference sequence). Losses at the gene ends were 6 bases for V and 9 bases for J; bases not matched to a gene: 14. CDR3 residues: CASRVEDRGAHKAFF. The CDR3 coding sequence is TGTGCCAGCAGGGTCGAGGACAGGGGCGCCCATAAAGCTTTCTTT.

This chain links TRBV19 with TRBJ1-1; tentatively, D is TRBD1 (6 bases). Trimming shortened V by 3 bases and J by 5 bases, and 19 bases separated the two germline ends. The germline gives CDR1 LNHDA, CDR2 SQIVND (reference sequence). The CDR3 is 16 residues long. The CDR3 nucleotides are TGTGCCAGTAGTATTCAAAACAGGGATGGGATAACTGAAGCTTTCTTT. Its protein product is CASSIQNRDGITEAFF.

The chain carries TRBV4-1 and TRBJ2-7, with unresolved D. There are 15 residues in the CDR3. Germline assignment: CDR1 MGHRA and CDR2 YSYEKL. Trimming stripped 4 bases from V and 0 bases from J, with 13 bases between. The CDR3 DNA sequence: TGCGCCAGCAGCCCCCTGGCAGGTTCCTCCTACGAGCAGTACTTC. It translates to CASSPLAGSSYEQYF.

This rearrangement joins TRBV9 to TRBJ2-5; no clear D. This CDR3 has 11 amino acids. Trimming took off 4 bases at V and 6 bases at J, with 7 bases between the two ends. Germline assignment: CDR1 SGDLS and CDR2 YYNGEE. The CDR3 protein is CASSQEQTQYF. DNA for the CDR3: TGTGCCAGCAGCCAAGAGCAGACCCAGTACTTC.

The chain employs TRBV7-8 and TRBJ1-1; no clear D. V lost 7 bases and J lost 1, with 16 bases in between. Germline V gene sequence: CDR1 SGHVS, CDR2 FQNEAQ. The CDR3 is 15 residues long. The DNA of the CDR3 is TGTGCCAGCACCGTCTCACGAGAAAGGAACACTGAAGCTTTCTTT. It encodes CASTVSRERNTEAFF.

The rearrangement links TRBV25-1 to TRBJ1-4; 8 bases align to TRBD1. CDR3 length equals 16 residues. In germline, CDR1 is MGHDK, CDR2 SYGVNS. The V gene end was trimmed by 4 bases and the J gene end by 3 bases; junction bases not matched to a gene: 7. This chain's CDR3 is CASSADRGGSNEKLFF. In nucleotides, the CDR3 is TGTGCCAGCAGTGCAGACAGGGGAGGATCTAATGAAAAACTGTTTTTT.

The chain carries TRBV7-2 and TRBJ1-3; no clear D. V gave up 0 bases and J gave up 8 bases, with 8 bases separating them. The CDR3 sequence is 13 residues long. Germline CDR1 reads SGHTA; CDR2 reads FQGNSA. CDR3: CASSLAGSDTIYF. The DNA of the CDR3 is TGTGCCAGCAGCTTAGCAGGTAGCGACACCATATATTTT.

V gene TRBV30 combines with J gene TRBJ2-7, with 8 bases aligning to TRBD2. V lost 7 bases to trimming and J lost 4 bases; unmatched junction nucleotides: 15. The CDR3 runs to 15 residues. Germline loops: CDR1 GTSNPN, CDR2 SVGIG (reference sequence). CDR3 coding DNA: TGTGCCTCCCGGGACTTAGGCGGGGGGTCATACGAGCAGTACTTC. Protein product: CASRDLGGGSYEQYF.

This clone was counted between two and nine times. The chain combines TRBV27 with TRBJ1-2; TRBD1 aligns across 9 bases. Germline CDR1 MNHEY, CDR2 SMNVEV (reference sequence). The CDR3 consists of 13 residues. The trim removed 8 bases at V and 14 bases at J, leaving 15 bases unmatched. The CDR3 nucleotides are TGTGCCAGCGGACCGGGACAGGGAACGAATAGGACCTTC. Its protein is CASGPGQGTNRTF.

This clone was seen once. The chain has TRBV10-2 and TRBJ1-5; D is unresolved. V was pared by 3 bases and J by 0 bases, with 9 bases between. The CDR3 runs to 15 residues. Looked up from germline, CDR1 is WSHSY and CDR2 is SAAADI. The CDR3 reads CASSDGTYSNQPQHF. In DNA, the CDR3 is TGCGCCAGCAGTGATGGTACCTATAGCAATCAGCCCCAGCATTTT.

This clone was counted a single time. CDR3 bases: TGCAGCGTTGAATCGGTCACTGGGTACTATGGCTACACCTTC. Amino acids: CSVESVTGYYGYTF. This chain connects TRBV29-1 to TRBJ1-2; D unclear. Germline V gene sequence: CDR1 SQVTM, CDR2 ANQGSEA. Between the trimmed V and J ends, which lost 2 bases and 3 bases, there was a span of 13 bases. The CDR3 consists of 14 residues.

This clone turned up a few times. The chain joins TRBV4-3 to TRBJ1-6; a possible D gene is TRBD1 (6 bases). Germline V gene sequence: CDR1 LGHNA, CDR2 YSLEER. The ends were cut back, 0 bases at V and 16 bases at J, with 16 bases in the middle. This CDR3 has 14 amino acids. The CDR3: CASSQELAGEELHF. CDR3 coding DNA: TGCGCCAGCAGCCAAGAATTGGCAGGGGAGGAGCTCCACTTT.

The rearrangement links TRBV29-1 to TRBJ2-5, with D hard to call. V lost 4 bases and J lost 2, with 26 bases in between. The CDR3 loop spans 18 amino acids. Per germline, CDR1 SQVTM and CDR2 ANQGSEA. CDR3 coding DNA: TGCAGCGTTGTATGGCTAGACATGGCACCTAGGGCTCAAGAGACCCAGTACTTC. Its translation is CSVVWLDMAPRAQETQYF.

The chain is built from TRBV12-5 and TRBJ2-1; a possible D gene is TRBD2 (6 bases). Deletions cut 2 bases from V and 6 bases from J, with 11 bases between. The CDR3 is 14 residues long. From germline, CDR1 is LGHNT and CDR2 FRNRAP. This CDR3 is CASGLWTNLNEQFF. As DNA, the CDR3 is TGTGCTAGTGGTTTGTGGACTAACCTCAATGAGCAGTTCTTC.

This clone came up once. This chain uses TRBV10-1 with TRBJ2-7; either TRBD1 or TRBD2 may fit D (5 bases each). The CDR3 has 17 amino acids. In germline, CDR1 is WNHNN, CDR2 SYGVQD (reference sequence). V lost 8 bases and J lost 2, with 25 bases in between. CDR3 in amino acids: CASQVPRWGFDTYEQYF. DNA of the CDR3: TGCGCCAGCCAAGTCCCCCGGTGGGGGTTTGACACCTACGAGCAGTACTTC.

The chain couples TRBV6-6 to TRBJ2-1; 9 positions agree with TRBD1. V trimming: 5 bases; J trimming: 4 bases; junction bases outside the gene matches: 9. Germline CDR1 and CDR2: MNHNY and SVGAGI (reference sequence). The CDR3 loop spans 16 amino acids. This CDR3 is CASSTYRGRRYNEQFF. Written as DNA, the CDR3 is TGTGCCAGCAGTACGTACAGGGGGCGACGATACAATGAGCAGTTCTTC.

The chain has TRBV28 and TRBJ2-7, with 10 bases fitting TRBD2. J lost 1 base, V lost 4 bases, and 1 base had no gene match. This CDR3 region has 14 residues. Per the germline V gene, CDR1 is MDHEN and CDR2 is SYDVKM. The CDR3 reads CASSSTSGSYEQYF. As DNA, the CDR3 is TGTGCCAGCAGTTCGACTAGCGGGTCCTACGAGCAGTACTTC.

The rearrangement joins TRBV7-2 to TRBJ2-1, with TRBD1 matching over 7 bases. V shed 5 bases and J 5 bases; nucleotides not matched to a gene: 6. Germline loops: CDR1 SGHTA, CDR2 FQGNSA. The CDR3 is made up of 14 amino acids. The CDR3 sequence: CASSPGQQNNEQFF. The CDR3, as DNA: TGTGCCAGCAGCCCGGGACAGCAAAACAATGAGCAGTTCTTC.

The chain is built from TRBV27 and TRBJ2-3; weak D call: TRBD1 (5 bases). The CDR3 extends over 14 amino acids. In germline, CDR1 is MNHEY, CDR2 SMNVEV (reference sequence). The ends were cut back, 4 bases at V and 1 base at J, with 9 bases in the middle. For the CDR3, the DNA is TGTGCCAGCAGTTCAGAGACAGGCACAGATACGCAGTATTTT. Translated, it gives CASSSETGTDTQYF.

The chain joins TRBV5-1 to TRBJ2-7; 9 nucleotides line up with TRBD1. The germline V gene encodes CDR1 SGHRS and CDR2 YFSETQ. The CDR3 is 16 amino acids. V gave up 4 bases and J gave up 2 bases; unmatched junction bases: 10. The CDR3 is CASSPRLGTGTYEQYF. The CDR3 DNA reads as TGCGCCAGCAGCCCCCGGCTCGGGACAGGGACCTACGAGCAGTACTTC.

The chain employs TRBV7-3 and TRBJ1-1; no firm D call. Per germline, CDR1 SGHTA and CDR2 FQGTGA. The CDR3 has 13 residues. The germline V and J ends were trimmed by 1 base and 0 bases, with 3 bases remaining between them. CDR3 sequence reads: CASSLSLNTEAFF. CDR3 nucleotide sequence: TGTGCCAGCAGCTTAAGCTTGAACACTGAAGCTTTCTTT.

The chain is built from TRBV9 and TRBJ1-6, with D hard to call. The CDR3 is 18 amino acids. Trimming removed 3 bases from V and 0 bases from J, with 16 bases in between. Germline V gene data show CDR1 as SGDLS and CDR2 as YYNGEE. The CDR3 DNA reads as TGTGCCAGCAGCGGACGTCCGACGGCGGGCTCCTATAATTCACCCCTCCACTTT. This translates into CASSGRPTAGSYNSPLHF.

This chain links TRBV15 with TRBJ2-7; TRBD2 agrees at 7 bases. The junction had 12 bases not matched to a gene; V was cut back by 5 bases and J by 5 bases. This CDR3 region has 15 residues. Germline V gene data show CDR1 as LNHNV and CDR2 as YYDKDF (reference sequence). The CDR3 nucleotides read TGTGCCACCAGCGAGGTGATCGCGGGAGTGGACGAGCAGTACTTC. Its translation is CATSEVIAGVDEQYF.

V usage is TRBV28 and J usage is TRBJ1-2, with 9 bases matching TRBD1. Germline V gene data show CDR1 as MDHEN and CDR2 as SYDVKM. CDR3 length: 15 amino acids. The junction had 12 bases not matched to a gene; V was cut back by 6 bases and J by 7 bases. The CDR3 region is CASRASDRGSLGYTF. In nucleotides, the CDR3 is TGTGCCAGCAGAGCGTCGGACAGGGGAAGTCTTGGCTACACCTTC.

V and J are TRBV28 and TRBJ1-4; D perhaps matches TRBD1 (6 bases). Per germline, CDR1 MDHEN and CDR2 SYDVKM. The CDR3 runs 15 residues. Trimming stripped 3 bases from V and 8 bases from J, with 16 bases between. The DNA of the CDR3 is TGTGCCAGCAGTTTCACTGGGGGCCGGAGGGAAAAACTGTTTTTT. This codes for CASSFTGGRREKLFF. The entire variable domain, with the rest obtained from reference TRBV28 and TRBJ1-4, is as follows: DVKVTQSSRYLVKRTGEKVFLECVQDMDHENMFWYRQDPGLGLRLIYFSYDVKMKEKGDIPEGYSVSREKKERFSLILESASTNQTSMYLCASSFTGGRREKLFFGSGTQLSVL.

The chain links TRBV25-1 to TRBJ1-2; 10 nucleotides line up with TRBD1. Unmatched junction bases numbered 8, after V lost 9 bases and J lost 7 bases. The CDR3 length is 13 residues. The germline gives CDR1 MGHDK, CDR2 SYGVNS. In nucleotides, the CDR3 is TGTGCCAGGATACGGGACAGGGGTGGTGGCTACACCTTC. Translating gives CARIRDRGGGYTF.

The V and J genes are TRBV28 and TRBJ1-5; D remains unclear. The CDR3 totals 14 residues. V lost 6 bases, J lost 7 bases, and 16 bases lay in between. Germline loops: CDR1 MDHEN, CDR2 SYDVKM. CDR3 DNA sequence: TGTGCCAGCAGAACGGAGATGGGGTACCAGCCCCAGCATTTT. Translation: CASRTEMGYQPQHF. Variable domain in full (rest from reference TRBV28 and TRBJ1-5): DVKVTQSSRYLVKRTGEKVFLECVQDMDHENMFWYRQDPGLGLRLIYFSYDVKMKEKGDIPEGYSVSREKKERFSLILESASTNQTSMYLCASRTEMGYQPQHFGDGTRLSIL.

The chain links TRBV25-1 to TRBJ2-3; 9 positions agree with TRBD1. V shed 2 bases and J 0 bases; nucleotides not matched to a gene: 6. The CDR3 has 17 residues. The germline gives CDR1 MGHDK, CDR2 SYGVNS. The CDR3 DNA reads TGTGCCAGCAGTGAAAGGACAGGGGACACTAGCACAGATACGCAGTATTTT. Amino acids: CASSERTGDTSTDTQYF.

The V and J genes are TRBV6-5 and TRBJ1-5, with a tentative D call TRBD1 (5 bases). CDR1 and CDR2 (germline): MNHEY, SVGAGI. The CDR3 covers 15 residues. Trimming took 0 bases from V and 3 from J, leaving 9 bases between them. The CDR3 DNA sequence: TGTGCCAGCAGTTACTCGAGACAGAACAATCAGCCCCAGCATTTT. It yields the protein CASSYSRQNNQPQHF.

The chain uses TRBV9 and TRBJ2-5; the D call may be TRBD1 or TRBD2 (5 bases each). Per the germline V gene, CDR1 is SGDLS and CDR2 is YYNGEE. The CDR3 sequence is 15 residues long. V dropped 0 bases and J dropped 5 bases, with 14 bases sitting between them. Here the CDR3 reads CASSVAGTQAETQYF. Here the CDR3 DNA reads TGTGCCAGCAGCGTAGCCGGGACCCAAGCGGAGACCCAGTACTTC.